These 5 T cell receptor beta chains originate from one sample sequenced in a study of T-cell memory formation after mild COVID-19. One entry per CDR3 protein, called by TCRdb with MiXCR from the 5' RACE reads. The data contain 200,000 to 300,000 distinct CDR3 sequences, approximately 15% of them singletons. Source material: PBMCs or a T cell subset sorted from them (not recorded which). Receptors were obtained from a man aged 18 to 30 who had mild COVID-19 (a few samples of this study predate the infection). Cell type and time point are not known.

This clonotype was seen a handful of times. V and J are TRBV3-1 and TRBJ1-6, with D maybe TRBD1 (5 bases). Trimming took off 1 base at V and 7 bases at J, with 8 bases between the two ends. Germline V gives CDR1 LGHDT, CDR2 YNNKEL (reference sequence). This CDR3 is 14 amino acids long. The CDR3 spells CASSQGQGNSPLHF. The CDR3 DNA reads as TGTGCCAGCAGCCAAGGGCAGGGCAATTCACCCCTCCACTTT.

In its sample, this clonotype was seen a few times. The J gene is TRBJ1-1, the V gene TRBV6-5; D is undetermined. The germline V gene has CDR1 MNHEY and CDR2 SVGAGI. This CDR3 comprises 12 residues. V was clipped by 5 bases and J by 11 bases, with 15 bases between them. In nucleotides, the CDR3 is TGTGCCAGCAGTCCAGGCAAGGGTGGGGCTTTCTTT. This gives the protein CASSPGKGGAFF.

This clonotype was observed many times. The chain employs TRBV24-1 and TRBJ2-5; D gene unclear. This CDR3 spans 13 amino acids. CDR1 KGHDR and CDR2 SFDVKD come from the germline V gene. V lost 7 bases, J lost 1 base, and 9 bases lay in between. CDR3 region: CATSGIFQETQYF. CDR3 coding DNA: TGTGCCACCAGCGGAATATTCCAAGAGACCCAGTACTTC.

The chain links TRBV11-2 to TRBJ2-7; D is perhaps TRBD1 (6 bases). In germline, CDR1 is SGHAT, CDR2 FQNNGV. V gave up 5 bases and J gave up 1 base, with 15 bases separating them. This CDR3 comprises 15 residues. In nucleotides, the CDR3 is TGTGCCAGCAGCCAGAGGCGTGGACAGTCCTACGAGCAGTACTTC. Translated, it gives CASSQRRGQSYEQYF.

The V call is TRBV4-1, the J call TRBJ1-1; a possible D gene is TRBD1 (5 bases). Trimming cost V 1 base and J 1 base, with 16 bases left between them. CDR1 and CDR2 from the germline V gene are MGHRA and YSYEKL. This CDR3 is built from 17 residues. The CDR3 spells CASSQASGTLRNTEAFF. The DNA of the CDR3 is TGCGCCAGCAGCCAAGCTTCCGGGACGCTGAGGAACACTGAAGCTTTCTTT.